What follows are 10 T cell receptor beta chains derived from one specimen sequenced in a study of tumor-infiltrating lymphocytes in primary liver carcinoma. From around 500 ng of total RNA, TCR beta-specific cDNA was reverse-transcribed using a constant-region primer. Sequencing libraries for TCR beta derived from three nested multiplex PCR rounds that used slightly modified ARM-PCR. The first two PCR rounds, roughly 11 cycles each, used TRBV1-TRBV30 forward primers and a C-beta reverse primer. TCRdb re-derived calls from the multiplex PCR reads in MiXCR, one entry per CDR3 protein. Of about 320,000 distinct CDR3 sequences in the sample, more than 55% are singletons; the top ten hold about 8.4%. Out of unsorted whole blood came the blood RNA, and germline DNA was extracted as well. Sequenced material: peripheral blood. The source of these receptors is a man aged 35 to 55 with primary liver carcinoma and hepatitis B virus infection.

This clonotype was seen a handful of times. CDR3 coding DNA: TGTGCCAGCGAAAGGACTAGCGGGACCTACAATGAGCAGTTCTTC. It yields the protein CASERTSGTYNEQFF. The chain has TRBV28 and TRBJ2-1; 12 bases are shared with TRBD2. After removal of 8 bases from V and 2 bases from J, the junction contained 4 bases not matched to a gene. CDR3 length: 15 residues. The germline V gene has CDR1 MDHEN and CDR2 SYDVKM.

A note on this clonotype: The germline gene is not matched at one end of the junction; a read error may be the cause. The CDR3 DNA is TGTACCAGCAGCTTGGGGGCCGCGAACACCGGGGAGCTGTTTTTT. Translation: CTSSLGAANTGELFF. The gene calls are TRBV5-6 and TRBJ2-2; TRBD1 might be the D (6 bases). Germline loops: CDR1 SGHDT, CDR2 YYEEEE. This CDR3 spans 15 amino acids.

There are many counts of this clonotype. The chain has TRBV11-3 and TRBJ2-2; 9 bases fit TRBD1. The V segment lost 5 bases and the J segment 4 bases; nucleotides outside the gene matches: 11. The CDR3 is 17 amino acids. CDR1 SGHNT and CDR2 YENEEA come from the germline V gene. CDR3 nucleotides: TGTGCCAGCAGCACTCGGACAGGGGCGGGGACCACCGGGGAGCTGTTTTTT. Protein product: CASSTRTGAGTTGELFF. Full variable domain (outside the CDR3, taken from reference TRBV11-3 and TRBJ2-2): EAGVVQSPRYKIIEKKQPVAFWCNPISGHNTLYWYLQNLGQGPELLIRYENEEAVDDSQLPKDRFSAERLKGVDSTLKIQPAELGDSAVYLCASSTRTGAGTTGELFFGEGSRLTVL.

This clonotype was detected ten times or more. V is TRBV4-1 and J is TRBJ2-5, with D possibly matching TRBD2 (5 bases). Trimming removed 2 bases from V and 5 bases from J, with 12 bases in between. Germline lookup yields CDR1 MGHRA and CDR2 YSYEKL. The CDR3 extends over 14 amino acids. CDR3 sequence: CASSQNPGGETQYF. The CDR3 DNA reads TGCGCCAGCAGCCAAAATCCCGGCGGGGAGACCCAGTACTTC.

This clonotype was counted ten times or more. V gene TRBV29-1 combines with J gene TRBJ2-1; D is ambiguous. The CDR3 totals 12 residues. Germline V gene data show CDR1 as SQVTM and CDR2 as ANQGSEA. Trimming stripped 7 bases from V and 6 bases from J, with 13 bases between. CDR3 loop: CSEQGRSNEQFF. The CDR3 DNA reads as TGCAGCGAACAAGGACGGAGCAATGAGCAGTTCTTC.

The chain is built from TRBV7-9 and TRBJ2-5; 12 positions match TRBD2. Germline V CDR1 and CDR2: SEHNR, FQNEAQ (reference sequence). V was clipped by 3 bases and J by 5 bases; unmatched bases: 7. The CDR3 runs 16 residues. CDR3 nucleotide sequence: TGTGCCAGCAGCTTGGGGACTAGCGGGCAGATTGAGACCCAGTACTTC. As protein: CASSLGTSGQIETQYF.

Of note for this clonotype: A much larger clone differs by one base, so this may be a read error. This chain connects TRBV29-1 to TRBJ1-5; D remains ambiguous. The germline gives CDR1 SQVTM, CDR2 ANQGSEA. This CDR3 contains 14 residues. The DNA for the CDR3 is TGCAGCGTGCCGAGGCAGGAAAGCAAACAGCCCCAGCATTTT. Translation gives CSVPRQESKQPQHF.

Worth noting for this clonotype: Since a much larger clone is just one base distant, this may be a read error. The V gene is TRBV12-3 or TRBV12-4, the J gene TRBJ2-1, with TRBD2 identical over 7 bases. The length of the CDR3 is 13 residues. With 7 bases clipped from V and 6 bases from J, the junction kept 6 bases outside the gene matches. The CDR3: CASMSGTGNEQFF. The CDR3 DNA reads as TGTGCCAGCATGAGCGGGACGGGCAATGAGCAGTTCTTC.

Details on this clonotype: A far bigger clonotype differs at one base, so this is likely a read error. The genes are TRBV29-1 and TRBJ2-7; D ambiguous. Germline values: CDR1 SQVTM, CDR2 ANQGSEA. The CDR3 covers 12 residues. The DNA for the CDR3 is TGCAGCGTTGGTGTGGGCCCCTACGAGCATTACTTC. Its translation: CSVGVGPYEHYF.

Concerning this clonotype itself: With a much larger clone just one base away, this may be a read error. The chain joins TRBV7-9 to TRBJ2-7, with 7 bases that match TRBD1. The CDR3 runs 13 residues. Germline V lookup: CDR1 SEHNR, CDR2 FQNEAQ (reference sequence). CDR3 sequence reads: CASSRGGSCEQYF. In DNA, the CDR3 is TGTGCCAGCAGCCGAGGGGGCTCCTGCGAGCAGTACTTC.